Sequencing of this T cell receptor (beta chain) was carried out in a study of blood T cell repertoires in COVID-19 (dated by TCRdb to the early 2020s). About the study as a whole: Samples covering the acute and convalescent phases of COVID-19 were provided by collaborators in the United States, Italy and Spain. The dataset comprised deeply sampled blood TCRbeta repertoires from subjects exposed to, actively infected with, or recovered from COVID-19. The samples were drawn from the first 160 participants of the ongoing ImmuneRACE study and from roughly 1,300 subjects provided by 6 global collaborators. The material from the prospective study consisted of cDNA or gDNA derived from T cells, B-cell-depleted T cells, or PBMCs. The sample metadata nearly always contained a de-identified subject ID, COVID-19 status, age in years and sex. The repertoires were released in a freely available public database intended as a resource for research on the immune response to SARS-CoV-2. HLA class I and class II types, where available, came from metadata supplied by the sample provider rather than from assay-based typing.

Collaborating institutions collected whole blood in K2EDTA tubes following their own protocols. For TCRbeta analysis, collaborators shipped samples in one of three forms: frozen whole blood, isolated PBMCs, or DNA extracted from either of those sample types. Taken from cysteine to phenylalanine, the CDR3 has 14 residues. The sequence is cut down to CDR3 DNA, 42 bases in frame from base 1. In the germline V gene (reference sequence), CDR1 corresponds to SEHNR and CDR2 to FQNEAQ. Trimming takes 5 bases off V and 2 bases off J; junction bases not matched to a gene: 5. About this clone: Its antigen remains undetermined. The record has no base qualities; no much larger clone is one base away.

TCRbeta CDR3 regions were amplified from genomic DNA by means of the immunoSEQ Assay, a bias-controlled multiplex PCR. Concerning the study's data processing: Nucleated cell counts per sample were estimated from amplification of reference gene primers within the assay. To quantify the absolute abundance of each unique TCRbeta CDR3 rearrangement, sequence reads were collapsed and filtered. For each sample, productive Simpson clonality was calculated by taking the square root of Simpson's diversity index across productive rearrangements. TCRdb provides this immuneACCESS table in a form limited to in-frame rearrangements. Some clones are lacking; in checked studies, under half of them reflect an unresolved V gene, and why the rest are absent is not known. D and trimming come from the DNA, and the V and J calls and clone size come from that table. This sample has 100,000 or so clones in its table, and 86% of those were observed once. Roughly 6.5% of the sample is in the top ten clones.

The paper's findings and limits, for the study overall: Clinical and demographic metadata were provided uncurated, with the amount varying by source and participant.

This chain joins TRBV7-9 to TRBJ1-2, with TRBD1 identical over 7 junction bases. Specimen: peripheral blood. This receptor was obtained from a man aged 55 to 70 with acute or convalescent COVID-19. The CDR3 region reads CASSPPGGNYGYTF. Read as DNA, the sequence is TGTGCCAGCAGCCCGCCAGGGGGGAACTATGGCTACACCTTC.